What follows are 25 T cell receptor beta chains derived from one specimen sequenced in a study of graft-versus-host responses after intestinal transplantation. Generated by immunoSEQ multiplex PCR, the TCRdb table keeps only in-frame clones and is missing some. The repertoire has 80,000 to 100,000 clones, just under 95% of them found once; the top ten carry roughly 0.069%. Which antigens these TCRs recognize remains unknown. Source: unstimulated CD8+ T cells sorted from spleen or lymph node cells, taken before transplant. Receptors were obtained from a human donor who was the organ donor for an intestinal transplant.

V and J are TRBV21-1 and TRBJ1-6. TRBV21-1 is annotated as a pseudogene. The CDR3 contains 15 residues. CDR3 sequence: CASSKDGSRSSPLHF. CDR3 coding DNA: TGTGCCAGCAGCAAAGACGGGTCTCGCAGTTCACCCCTCCACTTT.

This clone was detected only once. The chain employs TRBV2 and TRBJ2-3; 8 positions match TRBD1. Germline V gives CDR1 SNHLY, CDR2 FYNNEI. The ends lost 5 bases at V and 4 bases at J; junction bases unmatched: 11. The CDR3 runs 16 residues. The CDR3 reads CASSTPTGDGSDTQYF. Here the CDR3 DNA reads TGTGCCAGCAGTACCCCGACAGGGGATGGTTCAGATACGCAGTATTTT.

This rearrangement joins TRBV19 to TRBJ1-2, with D hard to call. This CDR3 is built from 13 residues. V shed 10 bases and J shed 3 bases, with 15 bases lying between them. Germline values: CDR1 LNHDA, CDR2 SQIVND (reference sequence). This CDR3 is CAIMAPEDYGYTF. The CDR3 DNA follows: TGTGCCATCATGGCGCCGGAGGACTATGGCTACACCTTC.

The V gene is TRBV30, the J gene TRBJ2-5; D remains ambiguous. Between the trimmed V and J ends, which lost 3 bases and 1 base, there was a span of 6 bases. The CDR3 runs 12 residues. Germline V gene lookup returns CDR1 GTSNPN and CDR2 SVGIG (reference sequence). CDR3 in amino acids: CAWSSIQETQYF. The CDR3 DNA reads TGTGCCTGGAGCTCTATCCAAGAGACCCAGTACTTC.

This chain links TRBV6-1 with TRBJ2-2; 9 bases map to TRBD2. This CDR3 has 15 amino acids. J lost 6 bases, V lost 6 bases, and 8 bases had no gene match. Germline V gene lookup returns CDR1 MNHNS and CDR2 SASEGT. As DNA, the CDR3 is TGTGCCAGCAGCCCCGGGACTAGCTCCCCCGGGGAGCTGTTTTTT. This sequence encodes CASSPGTSSPGELFF.

The chain is built from TRBV27 and TRBJ2-1, with 7 bases fitting TRBD1. The CDR3 spans 14 residues. Germline values: CDR1 MNHEY, CDR2 SMNVEV (reference sequence). Trimming cost V 1 base and J 5 bases; bases outside gene matches: 2. The CDR3 spells CASSLYGTDNEQFF. The CDR3 nucleotides read TGTGCCAGCAGTTTATATGGGACAGACAATGAGCAGTTCTTC.

The V gene is TRBV13, the J gene TRBJ1-4, with 8 nucleotides matching TRBD1. Germline V gene lookup returns CDR1 PRHDT and CDR2 FYEKMQ (reference sequence). Unmatched junction bases numbered 5, after V lost 5 bases and J lost 3 bases. This CDR3 is 15 amino acids long. The CDR3 nucleotides are TGTGCCAGCAGCCCGACAGGGGCGGCTAATGAAAAACTGTTTTTT. Its protein product is CASSPTGAANEKLFF.

This chain joins TRBV6-1 and TRBJ2-7; a weak D match, TRBD1 (5 bases). The CDR3 sequence is 14 residues long. V gave up 3 bases and J gave up 4 bases, with 13 bases separating them. Per the germline V gene, CDR1 is MNHNS and CDR2 is SASEGT. For the CDR3, the DNA is TGTGCCAGCAGTGAGCCCAGGGCTCGGTACGAGCAGTACTTC. This sequence encodes CASSEPRARYEQYF.

The V call is TRBV9, the J call TRBJ2-1; 10 nucleotides match TRBD2. The CDR3 is 15 amino acids. Trimming at V came to 3 bases and at J to 8 bases, leaving 8 bases not matched to a gene. Germline V gene lookup returns CDR1 SGDLS and CDR2 YYNGEE. The CDR3 DNA follows: TGTGCCAGCAGCGGATCTAGCGGGAGTAGCTATGAGCAGTTCTTC. Protein: CASSGSSGSSYEQFF.

The chain joins TRBV29-1 to TRBJ2-6; TRBD2 matches 8 bases. This CDR3 comprises 15 residues. Trimming cost V 2 bases and J 12 bases; bases outside gene matches: 12. CDR1 is SQVTM and CDR2 is ANQGSEA in the germline V gene. The CDR3 sequence is CSVEWETSEISVLTF. DNA for the CDR3: TGCAGCGTTGAATGGGAGACTAGCGAAATAAGCGTCCTGACTTTC.

This chain connects TRBV29-1 to TRBJ2-6, with D perhaps TRBD2 (6 bases). V was clipped by 0 bases and J by 2 bases, with 14 bases between them. CDR1 and CDR2 (germline): SQVTM, ANQGSEA. The CDR3 totals 17 residues. The DNA of the CDR3 is TGCAGCGTTGAAGATCATGTGGAGGGGACTGGGGCCAACGTCCTGACTTTC. As protein: CSVEDHVEGTGANVLTF.

This chain links TRBV19 with TRBJ2-7; a possible D gene is TRBD2 (5 bases). The germline CDR1 and CDR2 sequences are LNHDA and SQIVND (reference sequence). This CDR3 is built from 11 residues. With 7 bases removed from V and 4 bases from J, the gap between germline ends came to 8 bases. The CDR3 is CASTDSYEQYF. Here the CDR3 DNA reads TGTGCCAGTACGGACTCTTACGAGCAGTACTTC.

The rearrangement joins TRBV6-5 to TRBJ1-2; weak D call: TRBD1 (5 bases). V lost 1 base and J 1 base, leaving 10 bases between the germline ends. In germline, CDR1 is MNHEY, CDR2 SVGAGI. The CDR3 has 15 residues. CDR3 in amino acids: CASSYLQDLNYGYTF. The DNA of the CDR3 is TGTGCCAGCAGTTACTTACAGGACCTTAACTATGGCTACACCTTC.

The chain couples TRBV6-5 to TRBJ2-7, with 11 bases that match TRBD1. This CDR3 is built from 14 residues. The V gene's germline CDR1 is MNHEY and CDR2 SVGAGI. J gave up 5 bases and V 2 bases, and 2 bases lay outside the gene matches. CDR3 sequence (DNA): TGTGCCAGCAGTTACGGACAGGGGGCGAACGAGCAGTACTTC. It specifies CASSYGQGANEQYF.

The genes are TRBV10-3 and TRBJ1-5, with TRBD1 matching 7 bases. This CDR3 has 16 amino acids. The V and J ends lost 3 bases and 0 bases, in that order; junction bases with no gene match: 5. Germline CDR1 is ENHRY and CDR2 is SYGVKD. DNA for the CDR3: TGTGCCATCAGTGATGGGACAGCGTATAGCAATCAGCCCCAGCATTTT. This translates into CAISDGTAYSNQPQHF.

The chain uses TRBV7-9 and TRBJ2-3; tentatively, D is TRBD2 (7 bases). The ends were cut back, 11 bases at V and 0 bases at J, with 12 bases in the middle. This CDR3 comprises 13 residues. In germline, CDR1 is SEHNR, CDR2 FQNEAQ (reference sequence). CDR3 in amino acids: CAWGGGSTDTQYF. DNA of the CDR3: TGTGCCTGGGGGGGCGGCAGCACAGATACGCAGTATTTT.

V gene TRBV11-3 combines with J gene TRBJ2-2, with a weak D call TRBD1 (6 bases). Germline V gives CDR1 SGHNT, CDR2 YENEEA. V dropped 3 bases and J dropped 1 base, with 6 bases sitting between them. The CDR3 has 14 amino acids. In nucleotides, the CDR3 is TGTGCCAGCAGCTTGGGACAGAACACCGGGGAGCTGTTTTTT. It is translated as CASSLGQNTGELFF.

The sample holds one count of this clone. The V and J genes are TRBV28 and TRBJ1-3; D gene ambiguous. Germline CDR1 is MDHEN and CDR2 is SYDVKM. The CDR3 is 16 amino acids. Trimming removed 1 base from V and 4 bases from J, with 14 bases in between. DNA of the CDR3: TGTGCCAGCAGTTTATTGGCAGGCTATCAGGGAAACACCATATATTTT. It is translated as CASSLLAGYQGNTIYF.

CDR3 sequence (DNA): TGTGCCAGCAGCTCAATAGCGGGAGGATGGGATGAGCAGTTCTTC. This gives the protein CASSSIAGGWDEQFF. This rearrangement joins TRBV9 to TRBJ2-1; 10 bases agree with TRBD2. Trimming removed 4 bases from V and 8 bases from J; junction bases left unmatched: 9. There are 15 residues in the CDR3. Germline V gene data show CDR1 as SGDLS and CDR2 as YYNGEE.

The rearrangement joins TRBV5-6 to TRBJ1-2, with D possibly TRBD1 on 5 matching bases. CDR1 is SGHDT and CDR2 is YYEEEE in the germline V gene. The ends were cut back, 6 bases at V and 6 bases at J, with 15 bases in the middle. This CDR3 is 13 amino acids long. CDR3 amino acids: CASNSGGFNGYTF. The CDR3 DNA follows: TGTGCCAGCAACTCGGGGGGGTTCAATGGCTACACCTTC.

This clone was seen only a few times. The chain uses TRBV25-1 and TRBJ2-2, with 9 bases identical to TRBD2. Germline V gives CDR1 MGHDK, CDR2 SYGVNS. The trim removed 4 bases at V and 6 bases at J, leaving 6 bases unmatched. The CDR3 sequence is 15 residues long. The CDR3 sequence: CASSAPRGRAGELFF. CDR3 nucleotides: TGTGCCAGCAGTGCACCCCGCGGGAGGGCCGGGGAGCTGTTTTTT.

The chain combines TRBV21-1 with TRBJ2-5; the table's D call, TRBD2, has no DNA check behind it. TRBV21-1 is an annotated pseudogene. The CDR3 loop spans 17 amino acids. CDR3 loop: CASSKGRGGPSGETQYF. The CDR3 DNA reads TGTGCCAGCAGCAAAGGCCGGGGGGGGCCCTCTGGAGAGACCCAGTACTTC.

The chain is built from TRBV11-2 and TRBJ2-1, with TRBD2 identical over 11 bases. Germline trimming cut 7 bases from V and 8 bases from J; bases unmatched to any gene: 16. CDR1 is SGHAT and CDR2 is FQNNGV in the germline V gene. The CDR3 contains 17 residues. Here the CDR3 DNA reads TGTGCCAGCACATTTGGGTTCCTAGCGGGGGGCGTCGATGAGCAGTTCTTC. This translates into CASTFGFLAGGVDEQFF.

The rearrangement uses TRBV9 and TRBJ1-5; D remains ambiguous. The CDR3 has 14 amino acids. Between the trimmed V and J ends, which lost 0 bases and 7 bases, there was a span of 11 bases. Germline V gives CDR1 SGDLS, CDR2 YYNGEE. The CDR3 region is CASSVAPGVQPQHF. CDR3 sequence (DNA): TGTGCCAGCAGCGTAGCCCCCGGGGTCCAGCCCCAGCATTTT.

This rearrangement joins TRBV4-1 to TRBJ2-7; D remains ambiguous. The CDR3 totals 15 residues. Germline CDR1 is MGHRA and CDR2 is YSYEKL. Trimming stripped 0 bases from V and 3 bases from J, with 12 bases between. CDR3 nucleotides: TGCGCCAGCAGCCAAGATCCGCCAGTCGACTACGAGCAGTACTTC. Residues: CASSQDPPVDYEQYF.